This T cell receptor beta chain was identified during a study of immune evolution from preneoplasia to lung adenocarcinoma. Overall study: HLA loss of heterozygosity: roughly 7.5% AIS, more than 14% MIA, more than 25% ADC, none AAH.

Patient tissue came from resections in Japan or China, 2014–2017. Macro-dissection enriched premalignant or tumor cells before nucleic acid extraction. Here immunoSEQ multiplex PCR was the method, and the copy in TCRdb shows in-frame clones only, minus some. The sample has thousands of clones; roughly 80% are singletons. Germline V gene sequence: CDR1 LNHDA, CDR2 SQIVND (reference sequence). V dropped 2 bases and J dropped 9; count of bases not matched to a gene: 9. The CDR3 runs to 15 residues. The sample was FFPE minimally invasive lung adenocarcinoma tissue. The clonotype comes from a donor at least 70 years old with lung adenocarcinoma. The rearrangement uses TRBV19 and TRBJ1-1, with 10 bases matching TRBD1. CDR3 nucleotide sequence: TGTGCCAGTAGTATACCCCGGACAGGGGGTGGCCAAGCTTTCTTT. Translating gives CASSIPRTGGGQAFF.